The 3 T cell receptor beta chains below come from one sample, sequenced in a study of blood T cell repertoires in COVID-19. Sequencing was performed with immunoSEQ multiplex PCR; in TCRdb, only in-frame clones are kept and a portion is missing. Of about 40,000 clones detected, approximately 86% appear once; the ten largest clones hold roughly 5.2%. The sequencing sample was made of peripheral blood. The receptors shown here come from a man aged 50 to 59 with active COVID-19.

The V call is TRBV15, the J call TRBJ2-7; D is possibly TRBD1 (6 bases). The CDR3 sequence is 14 residues long. V gave up 3 bases and J gave up 6 bases, with 15 bases separating them. The germline gives CDR1 LNHNV, CDR2 YYDKDF (reference sequence). CDR3 protein: CATSSRSGAGEQYF. The CDR3 DNA follows: TGTGCCACCAGCAGCAGGTCAGGGGCTGGCGAGCAGTACTTC.

The chain has TRBV9 and TRBJ1-1, with 8 positions matching TRBD1. The germline gives CDR1 SGDLS, CDR2 YYNGEE. This CDR3 is 14 amino acids long. V dropped 6 bases and J dropped 1; count of bases not matched to a gene: 5. CDR3 DNA: TGTGCCAGCACCTCAGGACAGGGGAACACTGAAGCTTTCTTT. It specifies CASTSGQGNTEAFF. The whole variable domain, filled in from reference TRBV9 and TRBJ1-1, reads DSGVTQTPKHLITATGQRVTLRCSPRSGDLSVYWYQQSLDQGLQFLIQYYNGEERAKGNILERFSAQQFPDLHSELNLSSLELGDSALYFCASTSGQGNTEAFFGQGTRLTVV.

The chain couples TRBV7-8 to TRBJ1-5; possible D gene TRBD1, 6 bases. The germline CDR1 and CDR2 sequences are SGHVS and FQNEAQ. This CDR3 spans 15 amino acids. The V and J ends lost 3 bases and 4 bases respectively, with 13 bases between them. CDR3 in amino acids: CASSFTGIGNQPQHF. The CDR3 bases are TGTGCCAGCAGCTTCACAGGGATAGGAAATCAGCCCCAGCATTTT.